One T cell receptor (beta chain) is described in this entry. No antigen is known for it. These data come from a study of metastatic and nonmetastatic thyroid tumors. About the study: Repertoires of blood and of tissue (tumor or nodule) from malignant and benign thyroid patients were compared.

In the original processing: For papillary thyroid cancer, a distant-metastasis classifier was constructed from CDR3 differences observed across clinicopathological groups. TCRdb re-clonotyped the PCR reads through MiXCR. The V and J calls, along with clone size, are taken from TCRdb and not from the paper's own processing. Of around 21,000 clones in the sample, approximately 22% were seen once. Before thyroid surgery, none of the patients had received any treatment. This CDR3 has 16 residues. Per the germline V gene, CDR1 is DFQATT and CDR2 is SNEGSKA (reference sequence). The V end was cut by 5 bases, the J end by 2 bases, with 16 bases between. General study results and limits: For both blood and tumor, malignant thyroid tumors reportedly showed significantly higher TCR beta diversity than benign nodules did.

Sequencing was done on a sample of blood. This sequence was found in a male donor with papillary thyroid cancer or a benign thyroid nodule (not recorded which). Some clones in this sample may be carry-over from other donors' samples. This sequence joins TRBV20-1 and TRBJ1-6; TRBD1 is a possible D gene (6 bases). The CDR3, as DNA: TGCAGTGCTTCAACAGGGATAGGAACCTATAATTCACCCCTCCACTTT. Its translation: CSASTGIGTYNSPLHF.